The present TCR beta chain was sequenced within a study of identical twins. General study results and limits: With beta out-of-frame sequences, excess sharing by twins was weaker. Alpha sequences out of frame and shared by twins had excess low generation probability.

This clonotype appeared many times. Antigen specificity is unknown. TCRdb used MiXCR to reprocess the 5' RACE reads, holding one entry per CDR3 protein. The sample yields hundreds of thousands of distinct CDR3 sequences, 6% to 6.5% seen once. The TCR originated in a man aged 18 to 35 in good health. The specimen sequenced was naive T cells sorted from blood.

CDR3 region: CSAREGLTEAFF. As DNA, the CDR3 is TGCAGTGCTAGAGAGGGTCTGACTGAAGCTTTCTTT. The chain joins TRBV20-1 to TRBJ1-1; no firm D call. From germline, CDR1 is DFQATT and CDR2 SNEGSKA (reference sequence). This CDR3 is built from 12 residues. Trimming shortened V by 0 bases and J by 5 bases, and 7 bases separated the two germline ends.